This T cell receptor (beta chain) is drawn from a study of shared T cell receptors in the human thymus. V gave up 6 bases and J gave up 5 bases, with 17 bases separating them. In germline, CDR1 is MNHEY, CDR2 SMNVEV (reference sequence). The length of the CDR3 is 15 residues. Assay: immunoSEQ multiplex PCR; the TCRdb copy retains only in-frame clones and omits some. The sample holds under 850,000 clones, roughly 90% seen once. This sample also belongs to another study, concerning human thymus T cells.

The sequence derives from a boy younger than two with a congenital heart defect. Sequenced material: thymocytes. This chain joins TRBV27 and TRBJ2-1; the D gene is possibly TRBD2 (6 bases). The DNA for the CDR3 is TGTGCCAGCAGCTCTCTCGTGGGGAGGAACAATGAGCAGTTCTTC. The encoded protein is CASSSLVGRNNEQFF.